Following are 12 T cell receptor beta chains from one sample sequenced in a study of blood T cell repertoires in COVID-19 (dated by TCRdb to about 2020). The protocol used for the library was the immunoSEQ multiplex PCR assay. Entries here come from immuneACCESS through TCRdb and include only in-frame sequences with V and J called. Some clones fail to appear in such tables; in the studies checked, an unresolved V gene covers under half of the shortfall, and the cause of the remainder is unknown. The sample contains about 410,000 clones, about 88% of them found a single time. The top ten clones comprise around 1.5% of the sample. The sequenced material came from peripheral blood. Receptor source: a woman aged 40 to 50 with COVID-19, enrolled during active disease.

The genes are TRBV7-3 and TRBJ2-3, with 7 nucleotides matching TRBD2. CDR1 SGHTA and CDR2 FQGTGA come from the germline V gene. With 7 bases clipped from V and 4 bases from J, the junction kept 8 bases outside the gene matches. The CDR3 extends over 14 amino acids. CDR3: CASKRAGDADTQYF. The CDR3 region has the DNA TGTGCCAGCAAACGGGCGGGAGATGCAGATACGCAGTATTTT.

About this clone itself: At one end the junction does not follow the germline gene, possibly because of a read error. V gene TRBV18 combines with J gene TRBJ1-2; tentatively, D is TRBD1 (6 bases). The CDR3 is 12 residues long. CDR1 KGHSH and CDR2 LQKENI come from the germline V gene. The CDR3 region has the DNA TGTGCCAGCTCACCAGTTATACAGGGAGTGTTCTTC. As protein: CASSPVIQGVFF.

The V call is TRBV5-1, the J call TRBJ2-7; a weak D match, TRBD1 (6 bases). V lost 2 bases and J lost 7, with 13 bases in between. Looked up from germline, CDR1 is SGHRS and CDR2 is YFSETQ. This CDR3 contains 13 residues. This CDR3 is CASSFPQGDEQYF. Written as DNA, the CDR3 is TGCGCCAGCAGCTTCCCACAGGGAGATGAGCAGTACTTC.

This clone was seen only once. Other DNA sequences in the same sample also yield this CDR3. The chain links TRBV2 to TRBJ1-1; a possible D gene is TRBD1 (6 bases). Trimming took off 3 bases at V and 1 base at J, with 9 bases between the two ends. Per the germline V gene, CDR1 is SNHLY and CDR2 is FYNNEI. This CDR3 has 14 residues. The CDR3 DNA reads as TGTGCCAGCAGTGAGGTCAGGGGGAACACTGAAGCTTTCTTT. Its protein is CASSEVRGNTEAFF.

This rearrangement joins TRBV27 to TRBJ1-6; 9 bases map to TRBD1. The germline V gene has CDR1 MNHEY and CDR2 SMNVEV (reference sequence). The CDR3 totals 16 residues. The V gene end was trimmed by 4 bases and the J gene end by 7 bases; junction bases not matched to a gene: 8. CDR3: CASSSKQGAANSPLHF. CDR3 DNA sequence: TGTGCCAGCAGTTCCAAACAGGGGGCCGCGAATTCACCCCTCCACTTT.

The chain links TRBV6-5 to TRBJ1-2; D uncertain. Per the germline V gene, CDR1 is MNHEY and CDR2 is SVGAGI. CDR3 length equals 11 residues. Between the trimmed V and J ends, which lost 6 bases and 2 bases, there was a span of 4 bases. CDR3 sequence: CASRRNYGYTF. CDR3 nucleotides: TGTGCCAGCAGACGGAACTATGGCTACACCTTC.

The rearrangement uses TRBV5-6 and TRBJ1-5; the D gene is possibly TRBD1 (5 bases). CDR1 and CDR2 from the germline V gene are SGHDT and YYEEEE. Trimming took 2 bases from V and 7 from J, leaving 10 bases between them. The CDR3 has 13 amino acids. The chain's CDR3 is CASSLDRAQPQHF. The CDR3 DNA sequence: TGTGCCAGCAGCTTAGACAGAGCGCAGCCCCAGCATTTT.

This rearrangement joins TRBV6-7 to TRBJ2-3, with 8 bases lining up with TRBD2. TRBV6-7 is classed as an ORF, of uncertain function. The CDR3 is 17 amino acids. The V segment lost 2 bases and the J segment 0 bases; nucleotides outside the gene matches: 7. CDR3 DNA sequence: TGTGCCAGCAGTTACGACGGGAGGGGAACTAGCACAGATACGCAGTATTTT. As protein: CASSYDGRGTSTDTQYF.

This sequence joins TRBV21-1 and TRBJ2-3; TRBD1 reflects the table's D call only, with no check against the DNA. TRBV21-1 is assigned pseudogene status. The CDR3 totals 18 residues. The CDR3 bases are TGTGCCAGCAGCAAAAAAGGGGGGACAGGGAGGATCACAGATACGCAGTATTTT. Protein product: CASSKKGGTGRITDTQYF.

Only a few counts were recorded for this clone. The V call is TRBV7-3, the J call TRBJ1-6; TRBD1 is a possible D gene (6 bases). The CDR3 covers 13 residues. The V and J ends lost 5 bases and 8 bases respectively, with 10 bases between them. CDR1 and CDR2 (germline): SGHTA, FQGTGA. CDR3 coding DNA: TGTGCCAGCAGCCAGGGGACGGATTCACCCCTCCACTTT. Its translation is CASSQGTDSPLHF.

This chain joins TRBV28 and TRBJ2-2; 11 bases agree with TRBD2. This CDR3 comprises 18 residues. The ends lost 5 bases at V and 7 bases at J; junction bases unmatched: 15. Germline V lookup: CDR1 MDHEN, CDR2 SYDVKM. CDR3 sequence reads: CASSDPSGRTPGNGELFF. The CDR3 coding sequence is TGTGCCAGCAGTGACCCTAGCGGGAGGACGCCGGGTAACGGGGAGCTGTTTTTT.

The rearrangement uses TRBV28 and TRBJ2-4, with TRBD1 identical over 9 bases. Germline V lookup: CDR1 MDHEN, CDR2 SYDVKM. The CDR3 loop spans 15 amino acids. V lost 5 bases, J lost 4 bases, and 6 bases stayed unmatched. As DNA, the CDR3 is TGTGCCAGCAGTCCCATGGGACAGGGAAAAAACATTCAGTACTTC. Amino acid sequence: CASSPMGQGKNIQYF.